This T cell receptor beta chain is drawn from a study of neurological immune-mediated disorders. This clonotype was detected ten times or more. CDR1 SQVTM and CDR2 ANQGSEA come from the germline V gene. V lost 8 bases to trimming and J lost 6 bases; unmatched junction nucleotides: 15. The length of the CDR3 is 14 residues. TCRdb re-derived calls from the 5' RACE reads in MiXCR, one entry per CDR3 protein. The profile covers 25,000 to 30,000 distinct CDR3 sequences, with under 7% appearing a single time and roughly 9% taken by the ten largest. The sequenced material came from PBMCs. The chain is built from TRBV29-1 and TRBJ1-1; 7 bases are shared with TRBD1. This receptor was identified in a woman aged 50 to 60 in good health. The CDR3 coding sequence is TGCAGCTTTCGTGGGACAGTAAGTAACGCTGAAGCTTTCTTT. The encoded protein is CSFRGTVSNAEAFF.